The clone carrying this T cell receptor (beta chain) was counted between two and nine times. The target antigen is unknown. The CDR3 contains 18 residues. Germline CDR1 LGHNA, CDR2 YNFKEQ. Trimming removed 0 bases from V and 6 bases from J, with 18 bases in between. These data come from a study of neurological immune-mediated disorders. The cDNA was produced through 5'RACE with 10-nucleotide random UMIs. Via MiXCR, TCRdb re-called the 5' RACE reads, giving one row per CDR3 protein. Among 20,000 or so distinct CDR3 sequences, 6.5% to 9% were seen once, and the ten largest hold 17%. Study observations and caveats: Expansion of TCR clones was greatest in HTLV-1-associated myelopathy and smallest in multiple sclerosis, where it fell below that of healthy controls.

The receptor was derived from a woman aged 25-40 years with HTLV-1-associated myelopathy (HAM/TSP). The gene calls are TRBV4-2 and TRBJ1-6, with D possibly TRBD1 on 6 matching bases. The sequencing input was CD8+ T cells from blood. The CDR3 spells CASSQDPNSDSFNSPLHF. The DNA of the CDR3 is TGTGCCAGCAGCCAAGATCCCAATTCGGACAGTTTTAATTCACCCCTCCACTTT.